One sample yielded the 31 T cell receptor beta chains listed below, sequenced in a study of beta chain features in type 1 diabetes. Since all of the isolated RNA was reverse transcribed, expressed TCRB transcripts were what got sequenced. The method was immunoSEQ multiplex PCR; TCRdb's version includes in-frame clones alone and lacks a portion of them. The table includes hundreds of thousands of clones, more than 11% detected once. The sequenced sample was naive CD4+ T cells from blood. The source of these receptors is a young man in good health.

This clone was seen only a few times. The rearrangement links TRBV15 to TRBJ2-3; a weak D match, TRBD2 (6 bases). Germline loops: CDR1 LNHNV, CDR2 YYDKDF (reference sequence). The CDR3 totals 16 residues. V lost 1 base and J 2 bases, leaving 13 bases between the germline ends. The CDR3, as DNA: TGTGCCACCAGCAGAGCTCGCACGGGGGTCACAGATACGCAGTATTTT. This encodes CATSRARTGVTDTQYF. Drawing the rest from reference TRBV15 and TRBJ2-3, the complete variable domain is DAMVIQNPRYQVTQFGKPVTLSCSQTLNHNVMYWYQQKSSQAPKLLFHYYDKDFNNEADTPDNFQSRRPNTSFCFLDIRSPGLGDTAMYLCATSRARTGVTDTQYFGPGTRLTVL.

This clone showed up just a few times. This chain joins TRBV9 and TRBJ2-3, with D perhaps matching TRBD2 (5 bases). Germline V gene sequence: CDR1 SGDLS, CDR2 YYNGEE. The CDR3 extends over 14 amino acids. The V gene lost 0 bases and the J gene lost 4 bases, with 9 bases spanning the gap. The CDR3 loop reads CASSVASGSDTQYF. The CDR3, as DNA: TGTGCCAGCAGCGTAGCGTCGGGATCAGATACGCAGTATTTT.

This clone was detected a few times. This chain uses TRBV7-2 with TRBJ2-4; D call uncertain. The ends were cut back, 2 bases at V and 6 bases at J, with 14 bases in the middle. Germline loops: CDR1 SGHTA, CDR2 FQGNSA. The CDR3 is 15 amino acids. CDR3 DNA: TGTGCCAGCAGCTTATTAGGGATGACATTAAACATTCAGTACTTC. Amino acid sequence: CASSLLGMTLNIQYF.

The chain couples TRBV13 to TRBJ1-5, with unresolved D. Germline V gene data show CDR1 as PRHDT and CDR2 as FYEKMQ (reference sequence). Trimming cost V 2 bases and J 5 bases, with 7 bases left between them. The CDR3 totals 13 residues. Here the CDR3 reads CASSLNRDQPQHF. In DNA, the CDR3 is TGTGCCAGCAGCTTAAACCGAGATCAGCCCCAGCATTTT.

This clone came up many times. The sample holds other DNA sequences that translate to the same CDR3. CDR3 loop: CASSVGPQETQYF. The DNA of the CDR3 is TGTGCCAGCAGCGTCGGACCGCAAGAGACCCAGTACTTC. The chain has TRBV9 and TRBJ2-5; D ambiguous. The V gene lost 2 bases and the J gene lost 2 bases, with 7 bases spanning the gap. In germline, CDR1 is SGDLS, CDR2 YYNGEE. This CDR3 comprises 13 residues.

This clone came up a few times. V usage is TRBV2 and J usage is TRBJ2-1; TRBD1 might be the D (5 bases). Germline CDR1 is SNHLY and CDR2 is FYNNEI. V was cut by 5 bases and J by 8 bases, with 19 bases left in between. This CDR3 region has 15 residues. CDR3 amino acids: CASSLMGLTSDEQFF. CDR3 in DNA: TGTGCCAGCAGTTTGATGGGGCTGACTTCTGATGAGCAGTTCTTC.

This chain connects TRBV10-3 to TRBJ2-2, with 7 nucleotides matching TRBD1. With 3 bases clipped from V and 6 bases from J, the junction kept 4 bases outside the gene matches. The CDR3 is 14 amino acids. CDR1 ENHRY and CDR2 SYGVKD come from the germline V gene. DNA of the CDR3: TGTGCCATCAGTGATACCACAGGGGCCGGGGAGCTGTTTTTT. Its protein is CAISDTTGAGELFF.

The chain joins TRBV7-2 to TRBJ2-1; D gene uncertain. The germline CDR1 and CDR2 sequences are SGHTA and FQGNSA. The CDR3 loop spans 11 amino acids. Trimming removed 5 bases from V and 15 bases from J, with 14 bases in between. CDR3 protein: CASSQFPSMFF. CDR3 in DNA: TGTGCCAGCAGCCAATTTCCTAGTATGTTCTTC.

The rearrangement uses TRBV29-1 and TRBJ1-1; 8 nucleotides match TRBD1. The CDR3 consists of 13 residues. Germline V gene sequence: CDR1 SQVTM, CDR2 ANQGSEA. The V gene end was trimmed by 5 bases and the J gene end by 1 base; junction bases not matched to a gene: 3. In DNA, the CDR3 is TGCAGCGTTAAGGACAGGGAGAACACTGAAGCTTTCTTT. Amino acids: CSVKDRENTEAFF.

This clone came up a few times. V and J are TRBV19 and TRBJ1-2; 7 nucleotides align to TRBD1. V lost 0 bases, J lost 3 bases, and 4 bases stayed unmatched. This CDR3 region has 15 residues. Germline CDR1 and CDR2: LNHDA and SQIVND (reference sequence). The CDR3 DNA reads as TGTGCCAGTAGTATAGAAGTCCAGGGGGACTATGGCTACACCTTC. Residues: CASSIEVQGDYGYTF.

This clone showed up just a few times. The gene calls are TRBV11-2 and TRBJ2-1; D is perhaps TRBD1 (5 bases). The CDR3 consists of 14 residues. V lost 4 bases and J 10 bases, leaving 17 bases between the germline ends. Germline-derived CDR1 and CDR2 are SGHAT and FQNNGV. The CDR3 loop is CASSSYTGFGEQFF. The CDR3 bases are TGTGCCAGCAGCTCCTATACAGGTTTTGGAGAGCAGTTCTTC.

This chain uses TRBV5-1 with TRBJ2-5, with 8 positions matching TRBD1. Judging by the DNA end, TRBJ2-7 fits better; the J call may be wrong. The CDR3 loop spans 15 amino acids. Per germline, CDR1 SGHRS and CDR2 YFSETQ. The CDR3 protein is CASSLGTGIPYEQYF. DNA of the CDR3: TGCGCCAGCAGCTTGGGGACAGGGATTCCCTACGAGCAGTACTTC.

This clone has just a few counts. V gene TRBV6-5 combines with J gene TRBJ2-1; TRBD2 matches at 7 bases. V was clipped by 6 bases and J by 10 bases; unmatched bases: 3. The CDR3 loop spans 11 amino acids. Germline-derived CDR1 and CDR2 are MNHEY and SVGAGI. The CDR3 here is CASSKGGEQFF. In DNA form, the CDR3 reads TGTGCCAGCAGCAAGGGAGGGGAGCAGTTCTTC.

The table lists this clone with a few counts. The rearrangement links TRBV25-1 to TRBJ2-5, with D possibly being TRBD2 (5 bases). The CDR3 has 13 amino acids. V lost 7 bases, J lost 3 bases, and 12 bases lay in between. Germline values: CDR1 MGHDK, CDR2 SYGVNS. CDR3 in amino acids: CASKSSGEETQYF. As DNA, the CDR3 is TGTGCCAGCAAATCGTCCGGGGAAGAGACCCAGTACTTC. Drawing the rest from reference TRBV25-1 and TRBJ2-5, the complete variable domain is EADIYQTPRYLVIGTGKKITLECSQTMGHDKMYWYQQDPGMELHLIHYSYGVNSTEKGDLSSESTVSRIRTEHFPLTLESARPSHTSQYLCASKSSGEETQYFGPGTRLLVL.

The sample holds a few counts of this clone. The chain couples TRBV19 to TRBJ2-1; 7 bases line up with TRBD2. With 6 bases clipped from V and 6 bases from J, the junction kept 14 bases outside the gene matches. The CDR3 is 16 residues long. Germline V gene data show CDR1 as LNHDA and CDR2 as SQIVND (reference sequence). The CDR3 loop is CASSWWQGGKSNEQFF. DNA of the CDR3: TGTGCCAGTAGCTGGTGGCAGGGAGGGAAAAGCAATGAGCAGTTCTTC.

This clone has only a few counts. The J gene is TRBJ2-1, the V gene TRBV14; D might be TRBD2 (6 bases). The CDR3 extends over 15 amino acids. Germline V lookup: CDR1 SGHDN, CDR2 FVKESK. The V end was cut by 4 bases, the J end by 8 bases, with 18 bases between. The CDR3 DNA follows: TGTGCCAGCAGCCCGGGGAGGCGCCGATGGGATGAGCAGTTCTTC. This translates into CASSPGRRRWDEQFF.

This clone showed up just a few times. The chain employs TRBV6-5 and TRBJ1-2; D unresolved. The germline gives CDR1 MNHEY, CDR2 SVGAGI. The CDR3 has 15 amino acids. The V gene lost 8 bases and the J gene lost 2 bases, with 18 bases spanning the gap. The CDR3 loop reads CASGGGSSLNYGYTF. As DNA, the CDR3 is TGTGCCAGCGGCGGAGGGAGCAGCTTAAACTATGGCTACACCTTC.

This clone was seen a few times. V gene TRBV6-1 combines with J gene TRBJ2-7; 7 positions match TRBD1. V gave up 2 bases and J gave up 2 bases; unmatched junction bases: 15. The CDR3 totals 18 residues. Germline V gene data show CDR1 as MNHNS and CDR2 as SASEGT. The CDR3 DNA reads TGTGCCAGCAGTGAATCCTTCCACCCAGGGGGTGAAACCTACGAGCAGTACGTC. This sequence encodes CASSESFHPGGETYEQYV.

This clone has only a few counts. The gene calls are TRBV12-5 and TRBJ1-6; no firm D call. The V and J ends lost 2 bases and 8 bases respectively, with 10 bases between them. Germline values: CDR1 LGHNT, CDR2 FRNRAP. The CDR3 runs to 14 residues. Here the CDR3 reads CASGLRGSYSPLHF. CDR3 DNA sequence: TGTGCTAGTGGTTTGAGAGGGTCGTATTCACCCCTCCACTTT.

The sample holds a few counts of this clone. The chain combines TRBV7-2 with TRBJ2-4, with 14 bases that match TRBD2. Looked up from germline, CDR1 is SGHTA and CDR2 is FQGNSA. V shed 1 base, J shed 7 bases, and the junction held 3 bases outside the gene matches. The CDR3 spans 16 residues. CDR3 nucleotides: TGTGCCAGCAGCTTAGTGACTAGCGGGAGGGCTAACATTCAGTACTTC. Translated: CASSLVTSGRANIQYF.

V is TRBV5-1 and J is TRBJ2-5; 7 bases are shared with TRBD1. V lost 0 bases and J lost 4; bases outside the gene matches: 3. Germline CDR1 and CDR2: SGHRS and YFSETQ. The CDR3 is 14 residues long. CDR3 amino acids: CASSLVPGGETQYF. Written as DNA, the CDR3 is TGCGCCAGCAGCTTGGTCCCAGGGGGAGAGACCCAGTACTTC.

The chain recombines TRBV27 with TRBJ2-3; D uncertain. V was trimmed by 4 bases and J by 3 bases, leaving 8 bases between them. Germline V lookup: CDR1 MNHEY, CDR2 SMNVEV (reference sequence). CDR3 length: 13 amino acids. The CDR3 loop reads CASSYPWTDTQYF. In nucleotides, the CDR3 is TGTGCCAGCAGTTATCCCTGGACAGATACGCAGTATTTT.

This clone came up a few times. This chain uses TRBV11-3 with TRBJ2-3, with 8 bases matching TRBD2. The CDR3 is made up of 16 amino acids. The germline gives CDR1 SGHNT, CDR2 YENEEA. V dropped 2 bases and J dropped 0; count of bases not matched to a gene: 4. The DNA of the CDR3 is TGTGCCAGCAGCTTAAGGGTAGCGGGAAGCACAGATACGCAGTATTTT. Amino acid sequence: CASSLRVAGSTDTQYF.

V gene TRBV30 combines with J gene TRBJ2-1; D might be TRBD2 (6 bases). The CDR3 runs 15 residues. V was trimmed by 0 bases and J by 8 bases, leaving 17 bases between them. The germline V gene encodes CDR1 GTSNPN and CDR2 SVGIG (reference sequence). Here the CDR3 reads CAWSVQSGPAYEQFF. For the CDR3, the DNA is TGTGCCTGGAGTGTACAGAGCGGGCCGGCTTATGAGCAGTTCTTC.

This clone was detected only a few times. The chain has TRBV30 and TRBJ2-5, with TRBD2 matching 7 bases. The CDR3 contains 14 residues. J lost 5 bases, V lost 0 bases, and 6 bases had no gene match. CDR1 GTSNPN and CDR2 SVGIG come from the germline V gene (reference sequence). The CDR3 DNA follows: TGTGCCTGGAGTGTCGACGGGAGGACGGAGACCCAGTACTTC. This gives the protein CAWSVDGRTETQYF.

In DNA, the CDR3 is TGTGCCAGCAGCTTACAGGGAACTTGGAAAGAGACCCAGTACTTC. Its translation is CASSLQGTWKETQYF. The gene calls are TRBV7-2 and TRBJ2-5; D is possibly TRBD1 (5 bases). The CDR3 spans 15 residues. Trimming took 2 bases from V and 3 from J, leaving 13 bases between them. Looked up from germline, CDR1 is SGHTA and CDR2 is FQGNSA.

The rearrangement uses TRBV6-5 and TRBJ1-2; D is uncertain. V lost 8 bases to trimming and J lost 4 bases, with 8 bases between them. This CDR3 has 11 amino acids. Germline CDR1 MNHEY, CDR2 SVGAGI. The DNA for the CDR3 is TGTGCCAGCCTACCGGGCTATGGCTACACCTTC. Encoded protein: CASLPGYGYTF.

In its sample, this clone was seen a few times. This chain joins TRBV29-1 and TRBJ2-5; the D gene is possibly TRBD2 (6 bases). The germline V gene has CDR1 SQVTM and CDR2 ANQGSEA. CDR3 length equals 13 residues. V shed 7 bases and J shed 4 bases, with 16 bases lying between them. CDR3 residues: CSGGGGGTETQYF. The CDR3 DNA is TGCAGCGGTGGGGGAGGCGGGACAGAGACCCAGTACTTC.

This clone was counted between two and nine times. The rearrangement joins TRBV5-1 to TRBJ2-3; D assignment may be TRBD1 or TRBD2 (5 bases each). This CDR3 is built from 17 residues. The germline V gene has CDR1 SGHRS and CDR2 YFSETQ. V gave up 4 bases and J gave up 4 bases, with 22 bases separating them. Here the CDR3 reads CASSPGRAIGSADTQYF. The DNA of the CDR3 is TGCGCCAGCAGCCCGGGACGGGCTATCGGGTCGGCAGATACGCAGTATTTT.

The rearrangement links TRBV9 to TRBJ2-2, with D possibly being TRBD1 or TRBD2 (5 bases each). Germline CDR1 and CDR2: SGDLS and YYNGEE. The CDR3 runs 15 residues. Trimming stripped 4 bases from V and 2 bases from J, with 12 bases between. As DNA, the CDR3 is TGTGCCAGCAGCTCCCGGGACGGAAACACCGGGGAGCTGTTTTTT. This sequence encodes CASSSRDGNTGELFF. Full variable domain (outside the CDR3, taken from reference TRBV9 and TRBJ2-2): DSGVTQTPKHLITATGQRVTLRCSPRSGDLSVYWYQQSLDQGLQFLIQYYNGEERAKGNILERFSAQQFPDLHSELNLSSLELGDSALYFCASSSRDGNTGELFFGEGSRLTVL.

This chain links TRBV7-6 with TRBJ2-1; TRBD1 matches at 9 bases. Trimming at V came to 5 bases and at J to 7 bases, leaving 9 bases not matched to a gene. Germline lookup yields CDR1 SGHVS and CDR2 FNYEAQ. The CDR3 consists of 15 residues. The CDR3 loop is CASSVGGDRVNEQFF. Here the CDR3 DNA reads TGTGCCAGCAGCGTGGGAGGGGACAGGGTAAATGAGCAGTTCTTC.